These 2 T cell receptor beta chains were sequenced from one sample in a study of blood T cell repertoires in COVID-19. The repertoire was sequenced with immunoSEQ multiplex PCR; TCRdb's copy has only in-frame clones and lacks some. The sample has 35,000 to 45,000 clones; about 85% are singletons. Specimen: peripheral blood. The receptors originated from a woman aged 80 or over with acute or convalescent COVID-19.

This chain uses TRBV27 with TRBJ1-1, with TRBD1 matching over 8 bases. CDR1 and CDR2 from the germline V gene are MNHEY and SMNVEV (reference sequence). The V segment lost 6 bases and the J segment 0 bases; nucleotides outside the gene matches: 9. This CDR3 spans 16 amino acids. CDR3 sequence reads: CASRRGTGVLNTEAFF. CDR3 bases: TGTGCCAGCAGGCGAGGGACAGGAGTCCTGAACACTGAAGCTTTCTTT.

The V call is TRBV28, the J call TRBJ1-2, with a possible D match to TRBD1 (5 bases). Between the trimmed V and J ends, which lost 1 base and 8 bases, there was a span of 14 bases. Germline V CDR1 and CDR2: MDHEN, SYDVKM. The CDR3 has 14 amino acids. This CDR3 reads CASSLSGEGWGYTF. In DNA, the CDR3 is TGTGCCAGCAGTTTATCGGGGGAGGGTTGGGGCTACACCTTC.